This TCR beta chain was identified in a study of cytomegalovirus exposure and HLA in healthy donors. The CDR3 consists of 15 residues. J was trimmed by 4 bases and V by 4 bases; bases with no gene match: 5. Germline V gene sequence: CDR1 SGHRS, CDR2 YFSETQ. Donors showed nominal health when sampled, although they likely had unrecorded immune exposures. Study-level findings and limits: Later on, an analysis tied approximately 17,000 TCR beta sequences to HLA alleles at 0.05 false discovery rate. V- and J-gene trimming in TCR beta was tied to a missense DCLRE1C variant by an analysis performed later. There were some public TCRs occurring in many donors, but most TCR sequences were rare.

In the PCR, 60 Vbeta and 13 Jbeta primers were used. Clones were sequenced by immunoSEQ multiplex PCR, and TCRdb holds only the in-frame ones, with some missing. This sample carries 200,000 to 250,000 clones, just under 80% of them seen once, and the ten largest clones take 0.45% to 0.5%. A word on this clone: The antigen remains unidentified.

Sequencing was carried out using PBMCs. The sequence was obtained from a boy between 5 and 17 years old in good health and CMV-seronegative. The V and J genes are TRBV5-1 and TRBJ2-2; 9 nucleotides agree with TRBD1. The CDR3 region has the DNA TGCGCCAGCAGCCCCCGGGACAGGGTCACCGGGGAGCTGTTTTTT. Encoded protein: CASSPRDRVTGELFF. Supplemented by reference TRBV5-1 and TRBJ2-2, the full variable domain reads KAGVTQTPRYLIKTRGQQVTLSCSPISGHRSVSWYQQTPGQGLQFLFEYFSETQRNKGNFPGRFSGRQFSNSRSEMNVSTLELGDSALYLCASSPRDRVTGELFFGEGSRLTVL.